These 25 T cell receptor beta chains came from one sample sequenced in a study of T cells in Graves' hyperthyroidism and ophthalmopathy (dated by TCRdb to the late 2010s). Libraries came from multiplex PCR. TCRdb shows the sequencer as Illumina HiSeq 2000. TCR beta CDR3 regions were amplified from RNA transcripts. The TCR CDR3 was subjected to a first round of RT-PCR using the HTBI primer set and the Qiagen OneStep RT-PCR kit. The public reads were quality trimmed at Q25 with fastp and then assembled into clones with MiXCR by TCRdb, keeping productive beta chains. Every CDR3 protein is listed once, alongside the most common genes and DNA of its rows. This sample lists approximately 370,000 distinct CDR3 sequences; 17% were detected once. The top ten hold 34% of the sample. The sequencing sample was made of blood. These receptors came from a woman in her 30s with Graves' hyperthyroidism that later progressed to Graves' ophthalmopathy.

This clonotype was seen repeatedly, ten times or more. The CDR3 is CASSFLGATNEKLFF. The CDR3 nucleotides are TGTGCCAGCAGTTTCCTGGGAGCAACTAATGAAAAACTGTTTTTT. The chain recombines TRBV28 with TRBJ1-4; D gene unclear. The CDR3 contains 15 residues. Germline V gene lookup returns CDR1 MDHEN and CDR2 SYDVKM. V lost 3 bases and J 0 bases, leaving 8 bases between the germline ends.

This clonotype was counted at least ten times. The CDR3 here is CATSDTTGGLTDTQYF. The CDR3, as DNA: TGTGCCACCAGTGATACTACAGGGGGCCTCACAGATACGCAGTATTTT. This chain links TRBV24-1 with TRBJ2-3; the match to TRBD1 covers 9 bases. The CDR3 runs to 16 residues. The trim removed 3 bases at V and 2 bases at J, leaving 5 bases unmatched. Germline CDR1 KGHDR, CDR2 SFDVKD.

This clonotype was seen many times. The chain carries TRBV12-3 or TRBV12-4 and TRBJ1-2, with a possible D match to TRBD1 (5 bases). V lost 4 bases, J lost 11 bases, and 20 bases lay in between. The length of the CDR3 is 14 residues. This CDR3 reads CASSSSGTDVTYTF. The CDR3 DNA reads as TGTGCCAGCAGTTCCTCCGGGACGGATGTCACGTACACCTTC.

This clonotype was picked up many times. The rearrangement links TRBV27 to TRBJ1-5; TRBD1 agrees at 7 bases. Germline V gene lookup returns CDR1 MNHEY and CDR2 SMNVEV (reference sequence). The CDR3 runs to 14 residues. Trimming cost V 5 bases and J 3 bases; bases outside gene matches: 4. The CDR3 spells CASSPDRANQPQHF. In DNA form, the CDR3 reads TGTGCCAGCAGTCCCGACAGGGCCAATCAGCCCCAGCATTTT.

In this sample, this clonotype turned up many times. V usage is TRBV2 and J usage is TRBJ2-1, with 10 positions matching TRBD2. The CDR3 has 15 residues. Germline V CDR1 and CDR2: SNHLY, FYNNEI. The V gene end was trimmed by 6 bases and the J gene end by 4 bases; junction bases not matched to a gene: 6. As DNA, the CDR3 is TGTGCCAGCAGCATTAGCGGGGGGTCGTACAATGAGCAGTTCTTC. Translating gives CASSISGGSYNEQFF.

This clonotype was counted ten times or more. The rearrangement joins TRBV24-1 to TRBJ2-5; TRBD2 might be the D (5 bases). Germline-derived CDR1 and CDR2 are KGHDR and SFDVKD. There are 15 residues in the CDR3. The V end lost 0 bases, the J end lost 2 bases, and 9 bases lay between the germline ends. The CDR3 nucleotides read TGTGCCACCAGTGATTTGGAGGGAGATCAAGAGACCCAGTACTTC. It specifies CATSDLEGDQETQYF.

This clonotype was observed at least ten times. This chain links TRBV3-1 with TRBJ2-1; 10 bases align to TRBD2. The CDR3 consists of 16 residues. Trimming cost V 3 bases and J 2 bases; bases outside gene matches: 4. CDR1 and CDR2 from the germline V gene are LGHDT and YNNKEL (reference sequence). CDR3 region: CASSQEAGGAYNEQFF. The CDR3 nucleotides are TGTGCCAGCAGCCAGGAAGCGGGGGGGGCCTACAATGAGCAGTTCTTC.

This chain joins TRBV5-8 and TRBJ2-1, with 9 positions matching TRBD2. The CDR3 runs to 18 residues. Germline-derived CDR1 and CDR2 are SGHTS and YDEGEE. The ends lost 2 bases at V and 6 bases at J; junction bases unmatched: 15. CDR3 region: CASSFPTSGNTPLNEQFF. CDR3 DNA sequence: TGTGCCAGCAGCTTCCCGACTAGCGGAAATACTCCCCTCAATGAGCAGTTCTTC.

This clonotype has a count of ten or more. J is TRBJ1-4 and V is TRBV28, with 7 bases matching TRBD1. Germline CDR1 reads MDHEN; CDR2 reads SYDVKM. The CDR3 has 16 amino acids. The V segment lost 5 bases and the J segment 5 bases; nucleotides outside the gene matches: 11. In nucleotides, the CDR3 is TGTGCCAGCAGTCCGGCACCGGGACAGTTAAATGAAAAACTGTTTTTT. Protein product: CASSPAPGQLNEKLFF. Looking up the rest from reference TRBV28 and TRBJ1-4 gives the full variable domain: DVKVTQSSRYLVKRTGEKVFLECVQDMDHENMFWYRQDPGLGLRLIYFSYDVKMKEKGDIPEGYSVSREKKERFSLILESASTNQTSMYLCASSPAPGQLNEKLFFGSGTQLSVL.

This clonotype was picked up many times. J is TRBJ1-5 and V is TRBV15; D not resolved. Germline values: CDR1 LNHNV, CDR2 YYDKDF (reference sequence). This CDR3 has 18 amino acids. V gave up 1 base and J gave up 7 bases, with 23 bases separating them. This chain's CDR3 is CATSRVGYRALHRQPQHF. Written as DNA, the CDR3 is TGTGCCACCAGCAGAGTGGGTTATAGGGCATTACACCGACAGCCCCAGCATTTT.

This clonotype was detected ten times or more. The genes are TRBV20-1 and TRBJ2-3, with D uncertain. Germline CDR1 is DFQATT and CDR2 is SNEGSKA (reference sequence). V lost 5 bases and J lost 0, with 12 bases in between. The CDR3 totals 14 residues. The CDR3 is CSADPAASTDTQYF. The CDR3 nucleotides are TGCAGTGCTGACCCAGCAGCTAGCACAGATACGCAGTATTTT.

This clonotype was found many times. The V call is TRBV11-2, the J call TRBJ2-1, with D tentatively TRBD2 (5 bases). This CDR3 has 20 amino acids. Germline loops: CDR1 SGHAT, CDR2 FQNNGV. Trimming removed 0 bases at V and 0 bases at J, with 21 bases between. CDR3 region: CASSLEPRLAPNRSYNEQFF. CDR3 nucleotide sequence: TGTGCCAGCAGCTTAGAGCCCCGGCTAGCACCAAATCGCTCCTACAATGAGCAGTTCTTC. Filled out from reference TRBV11-2 and TRBJ2-1, the complete variable domain reads EAGVAQSPRYKIIEKRQSVAFWCNPISGHATLYWYQQILGQGPKLLIQFQNNGVVDDSQLPKDRFSAERLKGVDSTLKIQPAKLEDSAVYLCASSLEPRLAPNRSYNEQFFGPGTRLTVL.

This clonotype was observed at least ten times. The V call is TRBV15, the J call TRBJ2-7; possible D gene TRBD2, 5 bases. Germline CDR1 reads LNHNV; CDR2 reads YYDKDF (reference sequence). V shed 0 bases and J shed 0 bases, with 18 bases lying between them. The CDR3 sequence is 18 residues long. The CDR3: CATSRDRNVLGLSYEQYF. The CDR3 DNA reads as TGTGCCACCAGCAGAGATAGAAATGTGTTAGGACTCTCCTACGAGCAGTACTTC.

The chain is built from TRBV12-3 or TRBV12-4 and TRBJ1-6; D is ambiguous. This CDR3 has 13 amino acids. The V end lost 2 bases, the J end lost 8 bases, and 7 bases lay between the germline ends. The CDR3: CASSLQDHSPLHF. In DNA form, the CDR3 reads TGTGCCAGCAGTTTACAGGATCATTCACCCCTCCACTTT.

This clonotype was seen at least ten times. This chain uses TRBV20-1 with TRBJ2-1, with 9 bases fitting TRBD1. Germline CDR1 and CDR2: DFQATT and SNEGSKA (reference sequence). With 2 bases clipped from V and 5 bases from J, the junction kept 4 bases outside the gene matches. This CDR3 has 14 residues. CDR3 residues: CSARPTGGNNEQFF. The CDR3 bases are TGCAGTGCTAGACCTACAGGGGGCAACAATGAGCAGTTCTTC.

This clonotype was picked up a small number of times. This chain connects TRBV19 to TRBJ1-5, with TRBD1 matching 7 bases. Germline values: CDR1 LNHDA, CDR2 SQIVND (reference sequence). CDR3 length: 15 amino acids. V was clipped by 8 bases and J by 1 base; unmatched bases: 8. CDR3 nucleotide sequence: TGTGCCAGTCTTCAGGGGGGAAGGAGCAATCAGCCCCAGCATTTT. This codes for CASLQGGRSNQPQHF.

There are many counts of this clonotype. The chain employs TRBV28 and TRBJ2-7; TRBD1 matches at 10 bases. With V trimmed by 3 bases and J by 6 bases, 5 bases remained unmatched. CDR1 and CDR2 from the germline V gene are MDHEN and SYDVKM. CDR3 length: 14 residues. CDR3 protein: CASSFRDRGSEQYF. CDR3 bases: TGTGCCAGCAGTTTCCGGGACAGGGGTAGCGAGCAGTACTTC.

This clonotype was picked up many times. The CDR3 protein is CASEGSRTSGSYAGELFF. The CDR3 coding sequence is TGTGCCAGCGAGGGGAGTAGGACTAGCGGGAGTTACGCCGGGGAGCTGTTTTTT. The J gene is TRBJ2-2, the V gene TRBV11-2; 13 positions match TRBD2. The CDR3 runs 18 residues. After removal of 8 bases from V and 6 bases from J, the junction contained 15 bases not matched to a gene. Germline assignment: CDR1 SGHAT and CDR2 FQNNGV.

This clonotype was seen repeatedly, ten times or more. The chain couples TRBV27 to TRBJ1-5, with D uncertain. Germline V CDR1 and CDR2: MNHEY, SMNVEV (reference sequence). The CDR3 length is 15 residues. The germline V and J ends were trimmed by 7 bases and 0 bases, with 13 bases remaining between them. This chain's CDR3 is CASNTAGYSNQPQHF. In DNA, the CDR3 is TGTGCCAGCAATACCGCAGGATATAGCAATCAGCCCCAGCATTTT.

This clonotype was picked up many times. The genes are TRBV10-3 and TRBJ1-2; a weak D match, TRBD1 (6 bases). The CDR3 is 13 residues long. Between the trimmed V and J ends, which lost 5 bases and 2 bases, there was a span of 9 bases. Germline V gives CDR1 ENHRY, CDR2 SYGVKD. The CDR3 nucleotides are TGTGCCATCAGTCGGGACAAGAACTATGGCTACACCTTC. Its protein is CAISRDKNYGYTF.

This clonotype was observed a handful of times. This chain joins TRBV18 and TRBJ2-7; the match to TRBD1 covers 7 bases. V shed 0 bases, J shed 4 bases, and the junction held 9 bases outside the gene matches. The CDR3 loop spans 16 amino acids. Germline lookup yields CDR1 KGHSH and CDR2 LQKENI. CDR3 DNA sequence: TGTGCCAGCTCACCACCAGGGACAGTAGATCTATACGAGCAGTACTTC. This gives the protein CASSPPGTVDLYEQYF.

The chain employs TRBV28 and TRBJ2-5; 7 nucleotides align to TRBD1. The V gene end was trimmed by 4 bases and the J gene end by 3 bases; junction bases not matched to a gene: 11. The length of the CDR3 is 16 residues. Germline V gene sequence: CDR1 MDHEN, CDR2 SYDVKM. The CDR3 nucleotides are TGTGCCAGCAGTTCCCCATGGGACAGTGACGAAGAGACCCAGTACTTC. This translates into CASSSPWDSDEETQYF.

A word on this clonotype: Sequence at one end of the junction differs from germline and may be a read error. The CDR3 spells CARREQGLGDTEAFF. The CDR3 DNA is TGTGCCCGGAGGGAACAGGGCCTGGGGGACACTGAAGCTTTCTTT. V is TRBV30 and J is TRBJ1-1, with D perhaps matching TRBD1 (6 bases). The CDR3 contains 15 residues. Germline V lookup: CDR1 GTSNPN, CDR2 SVGIG (reference sequence).

This clonotype has a count of ten or more. The gene calls are TRBV28 and TRBJ2-1; D may match TRBD1 or TRBD2 (5 bases each). The CDR3 has 15 residues. Trimming took off 5 bases at V and 4 bases at J, with 15 bases between the two ends. Germline values: CDR1 MDHEN, CDR2 SYDVKM. The chain's CDR3 is CASSQQDRGYNEQFF. CDR3 DNA sequence: TGTGCCAGCAGTCAACAGGATCGGGGATACAATGAGCAGTTCTTC.

This clonotype was seen a handful of times. In DNA form, the CDR3 reads TGTGCCAGCAGCTCAAATCAGGGGGACGCACTTCTTAATGAAAAACTGTTTTTT. Residues: CASSSNQGDALLNEKLFF. The genes are TRBV5-5 and TRBJ1-4, with 7 positions matching TRBD1. This CDR3 contains 18 residues. Germline CDR1 SGHKS, CDR2 YYEKEE (reference sequence). V shed 3 bases and J 4 bases; nucleotides not matched to a gene: 15.